Listed below are T cell receptor beta chains from one sample, sequenced in a study. TCRdb fed the RT-PCR reads into MiXCR, producing one record per CDR3 protein. The data show about 680,000 distinct CDR3 sequences, 12% to 15% seen once. Sequenced input: memory CD4+ T cells from blood. The source of these receptors is a female donor in good health, serving as a healthy control. Both conserved end residues are part of each CDR3. D genes are given only for firm matches. Size is omitted from some rows. Given values are once, few, many or a class for expanded clones.

clone_size | j_call | v_call | d_call | cdr3_nt | cdr3_aa
few | TRBJ1-1 | TRBV12-3/TRBV12-4 | . | TGTGCCAGCACCACCTGGGGGGGGGCCGAAGCTTTCTTT | CASTTWGGAEAFF
many | TRBJ2-5 | TRBV29-1 | . | TGCAGCGTTGAAGGGGCCAGGGCGGAGACCCAGTACTTC | CSVEGARAETQYF
. | TRBJ2-1 | TRBV7-2 | TRBD1 | TGTGCCAGCAGCTCCAGGACAGGAGATTACAATGAGCAGTTCTTC | CASSSRTGDYNEQFF
many | TRBJ2-1 | TRBV18 | . | TGTGCCAGCTCAGGAGGGGCTACCTACAATGAGCAGTTCTTC | CASSGGATYNEQFF
many | TRBJ2-7 | TRBV6-6 | TRBD1 | TGTGCCAGCAGTTCGACAGGGTTGTACGAGCAGTACTTC | CASSSTGLYEQYF
. | TRBJ2-1 | TRBV12-3/TRBV12-4 | TRBD2 | TGTGCCAGCAGTTTTAATTTTCTGGCTAGCGGGACCGATGAGCAGTTCTTC | CASSFNFLASGTDEQFF
few | TRBJ2-2 | TRBV11-2 | . | TGTGCCAGCAGCCCTGCTGGGAGAAGGGCCACCGGGGAGCTGTTTTTT | CASSPAGRRATGELFF
. | TRBJ1-2 | TRBV4-3 | TRBD1 | TGCGCCAGCAGCCCAATGGGAGAGACAGGGGATGGCTACACCTTC | CASSPMGETGDGYTF
. | TRBJ1-5 | TRBV7-2 | . | TGTGCCAGCAGCCCAAGGCTTAGCAATCAGCCCCAGCATTTT | CASSPRLSNQPQHF
many | TRBJ2-7 | TRBV5-1 | TRBD2 | TGCGCCAGCAGTCTAACTCATGGCGGGACTAGCTGGAGCTACGAGCAGTACTTC | CASSLTHGGTSWSYEQYF
. | TRBJ1-4 | TRBV7-9 | . | TGTGCCAGCAGCCCCCCTGGAGGGGAAGGAGGAAAACTGTTTTTT | CASSPPGGEGGKLFF
few | TRBJ2-2 | TRBV7-3 | TRBD2 | TGTGCCAGCAGTCCCCGAGGGATAGCGGGATTCGTCGGGGAGCTGTTTTTT | CASSPRGIAGFVGELFF
few | TRBJ2-7 | TRBV20-1 | . | TGCAGTGTTAGGTACAGTACCTCCTACGAGCAGTACTTC | CSVRYSTSYEQYF
many | TRBJ2-7 | TRBV29-1 | TRBD1 | TGCAGCGTTCGACAGGGCCAGAGCTCCTACGAGCAGTACTTC | CSVRQGQSSYEQYF
few | TRBJ2-5 | TRBV24-1 | . | TGTGCCACCAGTGATCCACGCAGGGGTCATGAGACCCAGTACTTC | CATSDPRRGHETQYF
many | TRBJ2-5 | TRBV20-1 | . | TGCAGTGCCCTCCCCGGGGAGACCCAGTACTTC | CSALPGETQYF
few | TRBJ2-3 | TRBV24-1 | . | TGTGCCACCAGTGATTTTAGCGGGACAGAAAGCACAGATACGCAGTATTTT | CATSDFSGTESTDTQYF
many | TRBJ2-5 | TRBV5-6 | TRBD2 | TGTGCCAGCCAACGACGGGGGGGGTACCAAGAGACCCAGTACTTC | CASQRRGGYQETQYF
few | TRBJ1-1 | TRBV12-3/TRBV12-4 | TRBD1 | TGTGCCAGCAGTTGGGCTCATGGGACAGGGGGCGAAGCTTTCTTT | CASSWAHGTGGEAFF
few | TRBJ2-7 | TRBV12-3/TRBV12-4 | . | TGTGCCAGCAAACCCACAGGCGACCTTACCTACGAGCAGTACTTC | CASKPTGDLTYEQYF
many | TRBJ2-7 | TRBV6-6 | TRBD1 | TGTGCCAGCAGTCGGACAGGGGGAAGCTCCTACGAGCAGTACTTC | CASSRTGGSSYEQYF
few | TRBJ1-6 | TRBV7-2 | . | TGTGCCAGCAGCCTACGACAGAACGATTCACCCCTCCACTTT | CASSLRQNDSPLHF
many | TRBJ1-6 | TRBV20-1 | . | TGCAGTGCGCCAATTCCGGGGGTCAGGGTATCACCCCTCCACTTT | CSAPIPGVRVSPLHF
many | TRBJ1-2 | TRBV20-1 | TRBD1 | TGCAGTGCCAGCAGGGGGCAGGTTAACTATGGCTACACCTTC | CSASRGQVNYGYTF
many | TRBJ2-2 | TRBV12-3/TRBV12-4 | TRBD1 | TGTGCCAGCAGTCGGACAGGGGGCACCGGGGAGCTGTTTTTT | CASSRTGGTGELFF
. | TRBJ2-2 | TRBV7-2 | . | TGTGCCAGCAGAAAGGACACCGGGGAGCTGTTTTTT | CASRKDTGELFF
. | TRBJ2-3 | TRBV7-8 | TRBD2 | TGTGCCAGCAGCTTGAGTTTGTCTAGCGGGAGGGGAGATACGCAGTATTTT | CASSLSLSSGRGDTQYF
. | TRBJ2-3 | TRBV19 | . | TGTGCCAGTAGCCCCACAGGGTCCTCCACAGATACGCAGTATTTT | CASSPTGSSTDTQYF
many | TRBJ2-1 | TRBV6-6 | TRBD2 | TGTGCCACTTCTCCGGGGCTAGCGGGAGCGGATGAGCAGTTCTTC | CATSPGLAGADEQFF
. | TRBJ2-3 | TRBV24-1 | TRBD2 | TGTGCCACCAGTCCGCTTAGACTAGCGGGAGGGCAGGATGTCACAGATACGCAGTATTTT | CATSPLRLAGGQDVTDTQYF
. | TRBJ2-1 | TRBV5-1 | TRBD2 | TGCGCCAGCAGCTTGGGGGGGACTAGCGTTGAGCAGTTCTTC | CASSLGGTSVEQFF
. | TRBJ1-1 | TRBV5-1 | . | TGCGCCAGCAGCTTTGCCAGGGGAGGCACTGAAGCTTTCTTT | CASSFARGGTEAFF
few | TRBJ1-2 | TRBV6-1 | . | TGTGCCAGCAGTGAATCGCAAGCCTATGGCTACACCTTC | CASSESQAYGYTF
few | TRBJ1-2 | TRBV11-2 | . | TGTGCCAGCAGCTCCTACCGCGGGACTAACTATGGCTACACCTTC | CASSSYRGTNYGYTF
. | TRBJ2-1 | TRBV9 | . | TGTGCCAGCAGCGTAGCTGAATCGGCGGCCTCCTACAATGAGCAGTTCTTC | CASSVAESAASYNEQFF
. | TRBJ2-3 | TRBV5-1 | TRBD2 | TGCGCCACTAGCAAAGGACTAGCGGGAGGTACCACAGATACGCAGTATTTT | CATSKGLAGGTTDTQYF